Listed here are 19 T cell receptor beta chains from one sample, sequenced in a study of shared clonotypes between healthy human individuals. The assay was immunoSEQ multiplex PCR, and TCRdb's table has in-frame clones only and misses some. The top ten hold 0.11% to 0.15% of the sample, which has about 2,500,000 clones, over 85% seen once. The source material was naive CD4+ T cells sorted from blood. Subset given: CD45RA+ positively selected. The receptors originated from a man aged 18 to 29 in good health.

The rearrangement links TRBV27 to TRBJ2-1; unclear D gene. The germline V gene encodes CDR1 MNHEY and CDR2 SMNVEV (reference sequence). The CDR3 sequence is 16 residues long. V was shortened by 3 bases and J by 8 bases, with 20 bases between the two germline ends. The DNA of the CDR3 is TGTGCCAGCAGTTTTTTTGTGTCTAGTTGGGCACATGAGCAGTTCTTC. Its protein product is CASSFFVSSWAHEQFF.

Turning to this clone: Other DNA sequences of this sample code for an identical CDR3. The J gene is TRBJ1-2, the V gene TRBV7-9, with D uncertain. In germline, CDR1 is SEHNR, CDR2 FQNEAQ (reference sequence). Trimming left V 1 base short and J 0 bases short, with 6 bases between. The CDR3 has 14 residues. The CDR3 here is CASSLGGANYGYTF. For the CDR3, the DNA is TGTGCCAGCAGCTTAGGGGGAGCTAACTATGGCTACACCTTC. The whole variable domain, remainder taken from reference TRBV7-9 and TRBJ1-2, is DTGVSQNPRHKITKRGQNVTFRCDPISEHNRLYWYRQTLGQGPEFLTYFQNEAQLEKSRLLSDRFSAERPKGSFSTLEIQRTEQGDSAMYLCASSLGGANYGYTFGSGTRLTVV.

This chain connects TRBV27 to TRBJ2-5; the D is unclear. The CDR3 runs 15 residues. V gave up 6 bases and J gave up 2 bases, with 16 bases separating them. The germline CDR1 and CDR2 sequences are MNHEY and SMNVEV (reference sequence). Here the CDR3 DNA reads TGTGCCAGCAGGCCTAATTACTCCTTACAAGAGACCCAGTACTTC. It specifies CASRPNYSLQETQYF.

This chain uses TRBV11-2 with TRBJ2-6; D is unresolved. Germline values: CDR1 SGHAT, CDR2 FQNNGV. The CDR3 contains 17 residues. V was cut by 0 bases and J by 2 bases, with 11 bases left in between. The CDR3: CASSLEVWATGANVLTF. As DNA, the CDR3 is TGTGCCAGCAGCTTAGAAGTTTGGGCGACTGGGGCCAACGTCCTGACTTTC.

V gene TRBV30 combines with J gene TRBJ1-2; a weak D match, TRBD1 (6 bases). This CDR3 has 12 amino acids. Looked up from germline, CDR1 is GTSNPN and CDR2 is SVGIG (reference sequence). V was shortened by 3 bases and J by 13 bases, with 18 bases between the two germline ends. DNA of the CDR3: TGTGCCTGGAGAGACTCCGGGGGGGCTTGCACCTTC. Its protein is CAWRDSGGACTF.

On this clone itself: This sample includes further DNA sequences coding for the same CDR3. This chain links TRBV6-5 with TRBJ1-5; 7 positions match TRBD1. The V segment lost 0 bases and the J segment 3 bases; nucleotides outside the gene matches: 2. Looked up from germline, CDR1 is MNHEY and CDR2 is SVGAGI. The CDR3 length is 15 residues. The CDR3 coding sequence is TGTGCCAGCAGTTACTCCGACAGGGCCAATCAGCCCCAGCATTTT. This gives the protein CASSYSDRANQPQHF.

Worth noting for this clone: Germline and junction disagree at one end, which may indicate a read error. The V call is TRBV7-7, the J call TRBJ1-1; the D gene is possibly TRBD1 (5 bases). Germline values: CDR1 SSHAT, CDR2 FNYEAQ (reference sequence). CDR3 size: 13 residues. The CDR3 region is CASSRQRNTEAFF. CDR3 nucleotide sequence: TGTGCTAGCAGCCGACAGCGGAACACTGAAGCTTTCTTT.

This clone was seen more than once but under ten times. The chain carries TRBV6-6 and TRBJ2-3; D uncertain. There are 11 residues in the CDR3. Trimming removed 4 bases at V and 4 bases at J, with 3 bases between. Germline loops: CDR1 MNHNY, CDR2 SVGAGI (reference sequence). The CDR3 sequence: CASSWADTQYF. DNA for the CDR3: TGTGCCAGCAGTTGGGCAGATACGCAGTATTTT.

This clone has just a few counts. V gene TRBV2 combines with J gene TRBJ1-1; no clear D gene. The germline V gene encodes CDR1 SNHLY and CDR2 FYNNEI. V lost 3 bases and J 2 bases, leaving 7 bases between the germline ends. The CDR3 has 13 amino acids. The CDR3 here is CASSDSLNTEAFF. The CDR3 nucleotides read TGTGCCAGCAGTGACTCTCTTAACACTGAAGCTTTCTTT. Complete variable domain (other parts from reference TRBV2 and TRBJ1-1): EPEVTQTPSHQVTQMGQEVILRCVPISNHLYFYWYRQILGQKVEFLVSFYNNEISEKSEIFDDQFSVERPDGSNFTLKIRSTKLEDSAMYFCASSDSLNTEAFFGQGTRLTVV.

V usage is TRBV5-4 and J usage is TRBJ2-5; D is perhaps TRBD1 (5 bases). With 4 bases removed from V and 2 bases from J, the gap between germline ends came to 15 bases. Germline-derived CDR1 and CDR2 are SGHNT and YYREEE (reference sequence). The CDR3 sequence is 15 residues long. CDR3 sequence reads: CASSVGPREQETQYF. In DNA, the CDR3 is TGTGCCAGCAGCGTGGGTCCCAGGGAACAAGAGACCCAGTACTTC.

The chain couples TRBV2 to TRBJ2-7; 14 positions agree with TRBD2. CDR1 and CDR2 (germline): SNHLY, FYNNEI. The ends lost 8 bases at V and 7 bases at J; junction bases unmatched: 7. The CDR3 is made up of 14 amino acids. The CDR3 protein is CASQTSGGAGEQYF. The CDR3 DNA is TGTGCCAGCCAGACTAGCGGGGGGGCAGGAGAGCAGTACTTC.

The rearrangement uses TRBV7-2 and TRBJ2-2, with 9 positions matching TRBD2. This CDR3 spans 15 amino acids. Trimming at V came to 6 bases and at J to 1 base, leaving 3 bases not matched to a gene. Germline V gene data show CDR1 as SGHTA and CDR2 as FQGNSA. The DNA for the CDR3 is TGTGCCAGCAGGCCTAGCGGGATGAACACCGGGGAGCTGTTTTTT. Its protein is CASRPSGMNTGELFF.

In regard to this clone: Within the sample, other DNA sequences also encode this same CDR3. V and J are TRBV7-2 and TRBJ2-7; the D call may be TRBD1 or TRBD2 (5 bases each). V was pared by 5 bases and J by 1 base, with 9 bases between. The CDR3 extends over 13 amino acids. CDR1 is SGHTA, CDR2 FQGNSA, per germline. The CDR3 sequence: CASSPGPSYEQYF. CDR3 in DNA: TGTGCCAGCAGCCCGGGACCTTCCTACGAGCAGTACTTC. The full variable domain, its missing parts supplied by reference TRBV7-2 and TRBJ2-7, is GAGVSQSPSNKVTEKGKDVELRCDPISGHTALYWYRQSLGQGLEFLIYFQGNSAPDKSGLPSDRFSAERTGGSVSTLTIQRTQQEDSAVYLCASSPGPSYEQYFGPGTRLTVT.

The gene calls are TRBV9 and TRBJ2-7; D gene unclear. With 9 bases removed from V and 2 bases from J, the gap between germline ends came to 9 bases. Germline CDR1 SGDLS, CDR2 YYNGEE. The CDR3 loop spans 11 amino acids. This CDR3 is CATEDPYEQYF. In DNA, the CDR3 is TGTGCCACCGAGGATCCCTACGAGCAGTACTTC.

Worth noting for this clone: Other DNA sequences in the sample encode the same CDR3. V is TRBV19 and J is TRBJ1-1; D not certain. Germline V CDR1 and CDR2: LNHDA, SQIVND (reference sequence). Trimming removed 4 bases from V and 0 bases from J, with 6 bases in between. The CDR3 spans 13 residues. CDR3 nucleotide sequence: TGTGCCAGTAGTACGACGGTGAACACTGAAGCTTTCTTT. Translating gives CASSTTVNTEAFF.

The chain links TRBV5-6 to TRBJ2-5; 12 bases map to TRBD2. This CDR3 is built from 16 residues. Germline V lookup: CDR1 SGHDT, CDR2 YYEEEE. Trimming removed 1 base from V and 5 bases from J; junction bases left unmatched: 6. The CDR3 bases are TGTGCCAGCAGCTTGCCACGGACTAGCGGGATCGAGACCCAGTACTTC. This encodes CASSLPRTSGIETQYF.

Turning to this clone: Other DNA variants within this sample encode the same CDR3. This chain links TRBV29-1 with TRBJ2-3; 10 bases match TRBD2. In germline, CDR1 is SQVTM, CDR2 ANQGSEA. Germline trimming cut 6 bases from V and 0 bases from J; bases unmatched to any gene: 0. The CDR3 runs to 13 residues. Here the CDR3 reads CSVTSGSTDTQYF. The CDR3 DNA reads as TGCAGCGTGACTAGCGGGAGCACAGATACGCAGTATTTT.

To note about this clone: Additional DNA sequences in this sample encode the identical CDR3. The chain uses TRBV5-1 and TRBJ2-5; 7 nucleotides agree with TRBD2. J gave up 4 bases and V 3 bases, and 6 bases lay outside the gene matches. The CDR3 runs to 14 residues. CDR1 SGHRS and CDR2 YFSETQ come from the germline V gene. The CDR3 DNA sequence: TGCGCCAGCAGCTCTACTGGGGGGGGAGAGACCCAGTACTTC. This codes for CASSSTGGGETQYF.

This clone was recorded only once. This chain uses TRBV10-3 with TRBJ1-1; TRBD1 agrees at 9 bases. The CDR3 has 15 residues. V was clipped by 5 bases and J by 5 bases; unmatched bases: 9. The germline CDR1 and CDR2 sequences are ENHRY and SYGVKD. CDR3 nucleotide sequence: TGTGCCATCAGTAGAACAGGGGGCGATCGGACTGAAGCTTTCTTT. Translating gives CAISRTGGDRTEAFF.